The clone carrying this TCR beta chain was recorded many times. Its specificity is unknown. In TCRdb, the 5' RACE reads were re-called with MiXCR into one record per CDR3 protein. Among a few hundred thousand distinct CDR3 sequences listed, less than 4.5% were seen once. This record belongs to a study of T cells after yellow fever vaccination. Study information: Low-cell-number fractions underwent preparation using SMART-Seq v4 Ultra Low Input. Study-level points and caveats: Peak timing came faster in the weaker secondary response, day 5 versus 15. Most primary-vaccination clones recurred post-booster (approximately 96% CD4, roughly 90% CD8). Researchers cautioned that FACS-sorted repertoires could harbor abundant clonotypes contaminating from the bulk population.

V was clipped by 9 bases and J by 5 bases; unmatched bases: 7. The CDR3 length is 13 residues. From germline, CDR1 is ENHRY and CDR2 SYGVKD. The rearrangement uses TRBV10-3 and TRBJ2-1, with 7 bases matching TRBD1. The sample in question was PBMCs, obtained on the day of the yellow fever booster vaccination. This receptor was identified in a man younger than 30 who received the YFV17D yellow fever vaccine. This chain's CDR3 is CAIHRGGDNEQFF. DNA of the CDR3: TGTGCCATACACAGGGGTGGGGACAATGAGCAGTTCTTC.